This TCR beta chain emerged from a study of technical replicates of blood from a few donors. Using immunoSEQ multiplex PCR, the repertoire was profiled, and TCRdb retains in-frame clones only, with some absent. The sample yields tens of thousands of clones, 89% seen once. The CDR3 extends over 17 amino acids. Trimming took 3 bases from V and 1 from J; bases not matched to a gene: 9. Germline loops: CDR1 SGHDT, CDR2 YYEEEE. The source is a human donor in good health. V usage is TRBV5-6 and J usage is TRBJ2-2, with TRBD2 identical over 7 bases. Sequenced: T cells isolated from PBMCs. As DNA, the CDR3 is TGTGCCAGCAGCTCTTCAAAGACTAGCTGGAACACCGGGGAGCTGTTTTTT. It specifies CASSSSKTSWNTGELFF.